A selection of T cell receptor beta chains follows, all from one sample in a study of T cell repertoires in cytomegalovirus infection. TCRdb re-analysed the reads in MiXCR, keeping a single row per CDR3 protein. The data hold 250,000 to 350,000 distinct CDR3 sequences, with roughly a quarter observed a single time. Sequencing was performed on PBMCs. All receptors come from a human donor in good health (CMV status not recorded). Some clones in this sample may be carry-over from other donors' samples. CDR3s include the opening cysteine and the closing phenylalanine or tryptophan. The D gene is left open where the match is weak. For some rows the clone size is stated as once, few or many, or as a class when expanded; others skip it.

d_call clone_size j_call v_call cdr3_length cdr3_aa cdr3_nt
TRBD1 . TRBJ1-2 TRBV7-9 16 CASSYLAGQLGYGYTF TGTGCCAGCAGCTACCTCGCGGGACAGCTTGGCTATGGCTACACCTTC
. few TRBJ2-5 TRBV29-1 13 CSVGPGVIETQYF TGCAGCGTTGGGCCAGGGGTTATTGAGACCCAGTACTTC
. . TRBJ1-2 TRBV28 14 CASSFPGANYGYTF TGTGCCAGCAGTTTCCCAGGGGCGAACTATGGCTACACCTTC
. . TRBJ1-4 TRBV5-1 14 CASSFQGSDEKLFF TGCGCCAGCAGCTTTCAGGGGAGTGATGAAAAACTGTTTTTT
. . TRBJ2-3 TRBV11-2 14 CASSPRGRNQPQYF TGTGCCAGCAGCCCACGTGGGCGCAATCAGCCCCAGTATTTT
. many TRBJ1-1 TRBV7-2 13 CASRFGLNTEAFF TGTGCCAGCAGATTCGGGCTTAACACTGAAGCTTTCTTT
. few TRBJ2-3 TRBV7-8 15 CASSLAPGVTDTQYF TGTGCCAGCAGCTTAGCGCCGGGGGTAACAGATACGCAGTATTTT
. many TRBJ2-1 TRBV4-3 13 CASSQYQHNEQFF TGCGCCAGCAGCCAATACCAGCACAATGAGCAGTTCTTC
. many TRBJ2-7 TRBV7-2 15 CASRLNTAPSYEQYF TGTGCCAGCAGATTGAATACGGCGCCCTCCTACGAGCAGTACTTC
. . TRBJ2-7 TRBV29-1 15 CSATRGGGPRHEQYF TGCAGCGCCACCAGGGGGGGGGGGCCCCGGCACGAGCAGTACTTC
TRBD2 few TRBJ2-1 TRBV19 14 CASKSGGARYEQFF TGTGCCAGTAAAAGCGGGGGGGCCAGGTATGAGCAGTTCTTC
. . TRBJ2-5 TRBV6-1 13 CASSESLPETQYF TGTGCCAGCAGTGAAAGCCTGCCAGAGACCCAGTACTTC
TRBD1 many TRBJ1-1 TRBV7-9 16 CASSPAGTGAFTEAFF TGTGCCAGCTCCCCCGCCGGGACAGGGGCATTCACTGAAGCTTTCTTT
TRBD2 many TRBJ2-2 TRBV7-8 18 CASSGQTMTSGRAWELFF TGTGCCAGCAGCGGACAGACCATGACTAGCGGGAGGGCCTGGGAGCTGTTTTTT
. many TRBJ2-5 TRBV4-1 16 CASSQVGGIYQETQYF TGCGCCAGCAGCCAAGTTGGCGGGATTTACCAAGAGACCCAGTACTTC
TRBD1 many TRBJ1-3 TRBV6-1 17 CASSTTQGAVSGNTIYF TGTGCCAGCAGTACAACACAGGGGGCCGTCTCTGGAAACACCATATATTTT
. . TRBJ2-7 TRBV27 15 CASSLSGRSSGEQYF TGTGCCAGCAGTTTATCGGGGCGGTCCTCGGGCGAGCAGTACTTC
TRBD1 many TRBJ1-2 TRBV28 14 CASSSPTGGSGYTF TGTGCCAGCAGTTCCCCGACAGGGGGCAGCGGCTACACCTTC
. few TRBJ1-4 TRBV29-1 13 CSVSLGQSEKLFF TGCAGCGTATCCCTTGGACAGTCTGAAAAACTGTTTTTT
. . TRBJ2-2 TRBV11-2 17 CASSLVRGHRAGGELFF TGTGCCAGCAGCTTAGTTCGGGGGCACAGGGCAGGCGGGGAGCTGTTTTTT
TRBD1 few TRBJ1-1 TRBV6-5 16 CASSEGTGGGGTEAFF TGTGCCAGCAGTGAGGGGACAGGGGGTGGGGGCACTGAAGCTTTCTTT
TRBD2 . TRBJ2-1 TRBV28 14 CASSWTSGTNEQFF TGTGCCAGCAGTTGGACTAGCGGGACAAATGAGCAGTTCTTC
. . TRBJ2-5 TRBV20-1 12 CSAGPRGETQYF TGCAGTGCTGGGCCGCGAGGGGAGACCCAGTACTTC
. . TRBJ1-1 TRBV6-2/TRBV6-3 16 CASSLTRRGAKTEAFF TGTGCCAGCAGTTTGACCCGACGGGGGGCGAAGACTGAAGCTTTCTTT
. many TRBJ2-3 TRBV12-3/TRBV12-4 11 CASSQLDTQYF TGTGCCAGCAGCCAACTCGACACGCAGTATTTT
. many TRBJ1-5 TRBV7-2 13 CASSGRPNQPQHF TGTGCCAGCAGTGGACGACCTAATCAGCCCCAGCATTTT
TRBD2 . TRBJ2-1 TRBV5-1 15 CASSLPGLALNEQFF TGCGCCAGCAGCTTACCGGGACTAGCGCTCAATGAGCAGTTCTTC
TRBD1 few TRBJ2-1 TRBV11-2 15 CASSSSRDRYNEQFF TGTGCCAGCAGCTCGAGCCGGGACAGGTACAATGAGCAGTTCTTC
. many TRBJ2-1 TRBV7-9 15 CASSSQRELYNEQFF TGTGCCAGCAGCTCGCAACGGGAGCTTTACAATGAGCAGTTCTTC
TRBD2 . TRBJ2-3 TRBV7-2 16 CASRRTSGSSTDTQYF TGTGCCAGCAGGAGGACTAGCGGTTCTAGCACAGATACGCAGTATTTT
TRBD2 . TRBJ2-3 TRBV12-3/TRBV12-4 17 CASSSRRLAGTPDTQYF TGTGCCAGCAGTTCCCGTCGACTAGCGGGGACCCCAGATACGCAGTATTTT
. . TRBJ2-7 TRBV13 15 CASSARRTVAYEQYF TGTGCCAGCAGCGCCCGGCGCACAGTTGCCTACGAGCAGTACTTC
. . TRBJ2-3 TRBV29-1 15 CSAGESGRESDTQYF TGCAGCGCAGGGGAATCGGGGCGTGAGTCAGATACGCAGTATTTT
. once TRBJ2-4 TRBV13 14 CASSESGAKNIQYF TGTGCCAGCAGCGAAAGCGGAGCCAAAAACATTCAGTACTTC
TRBD2 . TRBJ2-1 TRBV5-1 15 CASSSLAGGNEGQFF TGCGCCAGCAGCTCGCTAGCGGGGGGTAATGAAGGGCAGTTCTTC
. . TRBJ1-1 TRBV6-2/TRBV6-3 15 CASSYPGRLNTEAFF TGTGCCAGCAGTTACCCGGGACGGCTGAACACTGAAGCTTTCTTT
. few TRBJ2-7 TRBV5-5 15 CASSSRADGPYEQYF TGTGCCAGCAGCTCAAGGGCGGACGGCCCCTACGAGCAGTACTTC
TRBD2 many TRBJ2-3 TRBV4-1 16 CASSHWGGRDTDTQYF TGCGCCAGCAGCCACTGGGGAGGGAGAGACACAGATACGCAGTATTTT
. . TRBJ2-1 TRBV19 13 CATSRGSYNEQFF TGTGCCACCTCCCGGGGGTCCTACAATGAGCAGTTCTTC
TRBD2 . TRBJ2-3 TRBV4-1 18 CASSQAFGTSGLTDTQYF TGCGCCAGCAGCCAAGCCTTTGGGACTAGCGGATTGACAGATACGCAGTATTTT
. . TRBJ1-2 TRBV25-1 16 CASSDYQTEANYGYTF TGTGCCAGCAGTGACTATCAGACAGAAGCTAACTATGGCTACACCTTC
. many TRBJ2-7 TRBV7-2 14 CASNLGGGWHEQYF TGTGCCAGCAACCTGGGGGGGGGCTGGCACGAGCAGTACTTC
. few TRBJ2-7 TRBV7-8 15 CASRRAAVSSYEQYF TGTGCCAGCAGGCGGGCGGCAGTAAGCTCCTACGAGCAGTACTTC
. . TRBJ1-6 TRBV14 14 CASSHGGPNSPLHF TGTGCCAGCAGCCACGGTGGGCCCAATTCACCCCTCCACTTT
. many TRBJ1-5 TRBV6-2/TRBV6-3 13 CASSAGRRKPQHF TGTGCCAGCAGTGCGGGACGGCGCAAGCCCCAGCATTTT
TRBD2 many TRBJ2-3 TRBV7-2 14 CASSLRAGTDTQYF TGTGCCAGCAGCTTAAGAGCGGGAACAGATACGCAGTATTTT
TRBD2 few TRBJ2-3 TRBV7-2 15 CASSRTSAFTDTQYF TGTGCCAGCAGCCGGACTAGCGCCTTCACAGATACGCAGTATTTT
TRBD1 . TRBJ1-5 TRBV29-1 13 CSVWDRGNQPQHF TGCAGCGTCTGGGACAGGGGCAATCAGCCCCAGCATTTT
TRBD2 . TRBJ2-1 TRBV19 11 CAIGGDNEQFF TGTGCCATTGGGGGGGACAATGAGCAGTTCTTC
TRBD1 few TRBJ1-1 TRBV7-9 15 CASSLGGQAYTEAFF TGTGCCAGCAGCTTAGGGGGACAGGCATACACTGAAGCTTTCTTT
TRBD1 few TRBJ2-1 TRBV20-1 14 CSAPMDRMDNEQFF TGCAGTGCCCCCATGGACAGGATGGACAATGAGCAGTTCTTC
. many TRBJ2-3 TRBV7-2 17 CASSTRRQSGGTDTQYF TGTGCCAGCAGCACGCGAAGACAGTCTGGGGGCACAGATACGCAGTATTTT